The present TCR beta chain was sequenced within a study of blood T cell dynamics during melanoma immunotherapy. Points from the study as a whole: Whether repertoire-driving clones were melanoma-specific could not be determined. Unlike progressors, later disease-control patients had W3 repertoires gaining clonality or diversity.

Comments on this clone: Its antigen remains unknown.

TCRdb keeps only in-frame clones here, not all; method: immunoSEQ multiplex PCR. The sample lists thousands of clones, 88% occurring once. The CDR3 is 14 residues long. The germline gives CDR1 MNHEY, CDR2 SMNVEV (reference sequence). Trimming removed 6 bases at V and 6 bases at J, with 17 bases between. Indicated time point: week 3, after first cycle of checkpoint inhibitor. Sequencing was performed on blood, taken from a patient treated with checkpoint blockade. The TCR sequence derives from a human donor with melanoma. The chain recombines TRBV27 with TRBJ1-2; tentatively, D is TRBD1 (6 bases). The CDR3 sequence: CASSLLQGSHGYTF. For the CDR3, the DNA is TGTGCCAGCAGCCTTCTACAGGGATCCCATGGCTACACCTTC.